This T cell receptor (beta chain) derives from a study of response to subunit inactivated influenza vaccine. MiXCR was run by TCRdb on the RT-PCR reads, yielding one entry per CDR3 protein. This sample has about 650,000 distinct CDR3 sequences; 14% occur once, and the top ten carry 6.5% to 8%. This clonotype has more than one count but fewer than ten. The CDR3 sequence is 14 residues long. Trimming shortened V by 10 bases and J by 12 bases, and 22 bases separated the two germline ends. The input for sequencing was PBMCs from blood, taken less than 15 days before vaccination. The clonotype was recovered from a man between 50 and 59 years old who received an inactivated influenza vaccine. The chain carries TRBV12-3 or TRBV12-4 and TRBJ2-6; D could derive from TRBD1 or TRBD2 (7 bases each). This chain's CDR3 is CATRVGQGGSVLTF. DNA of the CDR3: TGTGCCACCCGGGTAGGGCAGGGGGGGAGCGTCCTGACTTTC.